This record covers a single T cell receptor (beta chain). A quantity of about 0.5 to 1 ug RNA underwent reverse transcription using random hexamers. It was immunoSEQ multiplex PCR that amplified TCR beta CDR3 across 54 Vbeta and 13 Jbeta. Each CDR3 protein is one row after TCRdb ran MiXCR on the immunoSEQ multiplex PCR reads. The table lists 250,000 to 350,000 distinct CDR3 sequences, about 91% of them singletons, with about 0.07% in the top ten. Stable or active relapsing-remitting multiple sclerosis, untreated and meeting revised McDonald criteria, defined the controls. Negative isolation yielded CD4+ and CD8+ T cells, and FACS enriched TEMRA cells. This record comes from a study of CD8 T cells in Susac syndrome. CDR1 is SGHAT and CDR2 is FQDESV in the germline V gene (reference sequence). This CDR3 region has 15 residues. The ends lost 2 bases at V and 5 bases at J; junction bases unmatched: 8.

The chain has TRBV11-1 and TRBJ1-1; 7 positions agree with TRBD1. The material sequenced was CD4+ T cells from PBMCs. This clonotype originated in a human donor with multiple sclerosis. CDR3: CASSLPGTAGTEAFF. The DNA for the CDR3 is TGTGCCAGCAGCTTACCCGGGACAGCGGGAACTGAAGCTTTCTTT.